This T cell receptor beta chain came from a study of monozygotic twins with cystic fibrosis. The protocol was immunoSEQ multiplex PCR, while the TCRdb copy is restricted to in-frame clones and leaves out a portion. The top ten hold 0.12% to 0.15% of the sample, which has tens of thousands of clones, roughly 97% seen once. This TCR came from a girl aged 10 to 17 with cystic fibrosis. Sequenced: blood.

CDR3 residues: CASSPPGGNTIYF. In DNA form, the CDR3 reads TGTGCCAGCAGCCCTCCCGGAGGAAACACCATATATTTT. The chain employs TRBV9 and TRBJ1-3; D not certain. Trimming took off 4 bases at V and 4 bases at J, with 9 bases between the two ends. CDR1 is SGDLS and CDR2 is YYNGEE in the germline V gene. The CDR3 extends over 13 amino acids.